This T cell receptor beta chain was profiled in a study of cytomegalovirus exposure and HLA in healthy donors. This CDR3 spans 17 amino acids. J lost 4 bases, V lost 1 base, and 11 bases had no gene match. Germline V gene data show CDR1 as SGHNT and CDR2 as YYREEE (reference sequence). Whole-study results and caveats: When analyzed later, a missense DCLRE1C variant was found to be linked to TCR beta V- and J-gene trimming. Some public TCRs appeared in many individuals, while most sequences were rare. Highest at DRB1 and lowest at HLA-C, TCR association rates differed among HLA loci in a later analysis. Per published reports, the classifier diagnosed cytomegalovirus status with high specificity and sensitivity.

PCR primers comprised 60 Vbeta and 13 Jbeta primers. Only in-frame clones appear in the TCRdb table, and some are missing; sequencing was by immunoSEQ multiplex PCR. The data contain around 120,000 clones, approximately 70% of them seen just once; the ten biggest clones take up roughly 9%. Concerning this clone itself: Its antigen is not identified.

The sequence was obtained from a woman between 40 and 50 years old in good health and CMV-seropositive. The V and J genes are TRBV5-4 and TRBJ2-7, with 10 bases that match TRBD2. The sequencing input was PBMCs. The CDR3 DNA reads TGTGCCAGCAGCTTGTGGAAGCTAGCGGGAGAGGAGTACGAGCAGTACTTC. It encodes CASSLWKLAGEEYEQYF.